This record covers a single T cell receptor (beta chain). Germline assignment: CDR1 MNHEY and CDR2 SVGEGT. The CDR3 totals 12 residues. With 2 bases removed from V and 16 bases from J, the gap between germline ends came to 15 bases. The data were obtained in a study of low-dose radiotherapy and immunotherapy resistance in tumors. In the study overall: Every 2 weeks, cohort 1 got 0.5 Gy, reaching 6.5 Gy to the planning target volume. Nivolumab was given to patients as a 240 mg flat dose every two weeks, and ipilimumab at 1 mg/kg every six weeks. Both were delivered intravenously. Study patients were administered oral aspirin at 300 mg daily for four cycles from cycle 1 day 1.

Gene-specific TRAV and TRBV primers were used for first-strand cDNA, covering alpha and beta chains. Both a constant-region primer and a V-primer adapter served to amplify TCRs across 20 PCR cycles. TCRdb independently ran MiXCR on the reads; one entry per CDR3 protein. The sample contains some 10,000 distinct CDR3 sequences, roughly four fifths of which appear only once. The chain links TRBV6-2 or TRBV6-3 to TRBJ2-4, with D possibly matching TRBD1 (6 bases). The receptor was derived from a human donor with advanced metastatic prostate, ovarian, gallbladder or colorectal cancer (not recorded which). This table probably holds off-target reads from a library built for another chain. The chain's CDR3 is CASSYGQSPFYF. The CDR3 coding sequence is TGTGCCAGCAGTTACGGACAGTCACCGTTCTACTTC.